What follows are 11 T cell receptor beta chains derived from one specimen sequenced in a study of beta chain features in type 1 diabetes. Whole-study findings and limits: In every one of the four CD4+ subsets, TCRB CDR3s were moderately but significantly shorter in Type 1 diabetes patients.

Of the isolated RNA, all was reverse transcribed, and so the sequenced material was expressed TCRB transcripts. The table came from immunoSEQ multiplex PCR; TCRdb's copy has only in-frame clones and leaves some out. Counted here are 500,000 to 850,000 clones, over 11% occurring once; the ten biggest clones make up 0.035% to 0.045%. These receptors lack a known antigen. The specimen was naive CD4+ T cells from blood. The receptor source for this set is a man aged 18 to 30 with type 1 diabetes.

In regard to this clone: Other nucleotide sequences in the sample specify the same CDR3. The CDR3 DNA reads TGTGCCAGCAGCTTGGGGGGCAGCAATCAGCCCCAGCATTTT. Translated: CASSLGGSNQPQHF. The gene calls are TRBV5-4 and TRBJ1-5, with D possibly matching TRBD1 (5 bases). The germline CDR1 and CDR2 sequences are SGHNT and YYREEE (reference sequence). The CDR3 has 14 amino acids. V shed 0 bases and J shed 1 base, with 5 bases lying between them.

The J gene is TRBJ2-2, the V gene TRBV4-1, with 13 nucleotides matching TRBD2. The CDR3 spans 16 residues. The germline V gene has CDR1 MGHRA and CDR2 YSYEKL. Germline trimming cut 6 bases from V and 7 bases from J; bases unmatched to any gene: 8. CDR3 sequence: CASSVLAGGMVGELFF. In DNA form, the CDR3 reads TGCGCCAGCAGTGTACTAGCGGGAGGGATGGTCGGGGAGCTGTTTTTT.

This clone was found a few times. Other DNA sequences of this sample code for an identical CDR3. J is TRBJ2-2 and V is TRBV2; unclear D gene. V gave up 3 bases and J gave up 6 bases, with 5 bases separating them. Germline-derived CDR1 and CDR2 are SNHLY and FYNNEI. CDR3 length: 12 residues. The CDR3 DNA reads as TGTGCCAGCAGTGAGGGCGCCGGGGAGCTGTTTTTT. It is translated as CASSEGAGELFF. The complete variable domain, with remaining parts taken from reference TRBV2 and TRBJ2-2, reads EPEVTQTPSHQVTQMGQEVILRCVPISNHLYFYWYRQILGQKVEFLVSFYNNEISEKSEIFDDQFSVERPDGSNFTLKIRSTKLEDSAMYFCASSEGAGELFFGEGSRLTVL.

The chain combines TRBV5-4 with TRBJ2-3; D is unresolved. This CDR3 is 15 amino acids long. V was cut by 6 bases and J by 1 base, with 15 bases left in between. Germline assignment: CDR1 SGHNT and CDR2 YYREEE (reference sequence). CDR3 protein: CASNPKNIGTDTQYF. The DNA for the CDR3 is TGTGCCAGCAACCCCAAAAACATCGGCACAGATACGCAGTATTTT.

A few counts support this clone. The chain combines TRBV29-1 with TRBJ1-1; D possibly corresponds to TRBD1 (5 bases). Trimming stripped 3 bases from V and 7 bases from J, with 9 bases between. Germline-derived CDR1 and CDR2 are SQVTM and ANQGSEA. This CDR3 region has 11 residues. CDR3 coding DNA: TGCAGCGTTGATAGGGGAAATGAAGCTTTCTTT. Its protein is CSVDRGNEAFF.

This clone occurred a few times. Other DNA sequences in the sample encode the same CDR3. The rearrangement links TRBV30 to TRBJ1-2; 7 positions match TRBD1. The CDR3 has 13 residues. V dropped 2 bases and J dropped 5; count of bases not matched to a gene: 5. The germline CDR1 and CDR2 sequences are GTSNPN and SVGIG (reference sequence). The CDR3 nucleotides read TGTGCCTGGAGTCAGGGACAGAGTTATGGCTACACCTTC. Amino acids: CAWSQGQSYGYTF.

This clone was detected a few times. This rearrangement joins TRBV5-1 to TRBJ2-1; no reliable D call. V dropped 3 bases and J dropped 0 bases, with 13 bases sitting between them. Germline loops: CDR1 SGHRS, CDR2 YFSETQ. The CDR3 loop spans 16 amino acids. Written as DNA, the CDR3 is TGCGCCAGCAGCTCGGCACGAAGATCCTCCTACAATGAGCAGTTCTTC. It codes for CASSSARRSSYNEQFF.

This clone was observed a few times. The chain recombines TRBV2 with TRBJ1-1, with a tentative D call TRBD1 (5 bases). Germline CDR1 is SNHLY and CDR2 is FYNNEI. Trimming shortened V by 0 bases and J by 6 bases, and 11 bases separated the two germline ends. The CDR3 has 14 residues. The DNA of the CDR3 is TGTGCCAGCAGTGAAGCGCGGGGGGACGCTGAAGCTTTCTTT. The encoded protein is CASSEARGDAEAFF. Full variable domain (outside the CDR3, taken from reference TRBV2 and TRBJ1-1): EPEVTQTPSHQVTQMGQEVILRCVPISNHLYFYWYRQILGQKVEFLVSFYNNEISEKSEIFDDQFSVERPDGSNFTLKIRSTKLEDSAMYFCASSEARGDAEAFFGQGTRLTVV.

This clone appeared a few times. The V and J genes are TRBV28 and TRBJ2-7, with 9 positions matching TRBD1. In germline, CDR1 is MDHEN, CDR2 SYDVKM. The CDR3 consists of 16 residues. The junction had 6 bases not matched to a gene; V was cut back by 2 bases and J by 1 base. The DNA of the CDR3 is TGTGCCAGCAGTTTAGCCACTGGGACAGGGTCCTACGAGCAGTACTTC. Protein sequence: CASSLATGTGSYEQYF.

The chain carries TRBV7-2 and TRBJ2-1, with TRBD2 as a possible D gene (5 bases). V dropped 5 bases and J dropped 3 bases, with 20 bases sitting between them. The germline gives CDR1 SGHTA, CDR2 FQGNSA. The CDR3 has 17 amino acids. The DNA for the CDR3 is TGTGCCAGCAGCCTGAGTAGTTTAGCGTGGGTCTACAATGAGCAGTTCTTC. Translation gives CASSLSSLAWVYNEQFF. Filled out from reference TRBV7-2 and TRBJ2-1, the complete variable domain reads GAGVSQSPSNKVTEKGKDVELRCDPISGHTALYWYRQSLGQGLEFLIYFQGNSAPDKSGLPSDRFSAERTGGSVSTLTIQRTQQEDSAVYLCASSLSSLAWVYNEQFFGPGTRLTVL.

Worth noting for this clone: One end of the junction does not line up with germline, which may come from a read error. V usage is TRBV7-6 and J usage is TRBJ2-1; D might be TRBD1 or TRBD2, each matching 5 bases. Per the germline V gene, CDR1 is SGHVS and CDR2 is FNYEAQ. The CDR3 extends over 12 amino acids. The CDR3 sequence: CASSLPGTPRIF. The CDR3 DNA sequence: TGTGCCAGCAGCCTTCCCGGGACCCCCCGGATCTTC.